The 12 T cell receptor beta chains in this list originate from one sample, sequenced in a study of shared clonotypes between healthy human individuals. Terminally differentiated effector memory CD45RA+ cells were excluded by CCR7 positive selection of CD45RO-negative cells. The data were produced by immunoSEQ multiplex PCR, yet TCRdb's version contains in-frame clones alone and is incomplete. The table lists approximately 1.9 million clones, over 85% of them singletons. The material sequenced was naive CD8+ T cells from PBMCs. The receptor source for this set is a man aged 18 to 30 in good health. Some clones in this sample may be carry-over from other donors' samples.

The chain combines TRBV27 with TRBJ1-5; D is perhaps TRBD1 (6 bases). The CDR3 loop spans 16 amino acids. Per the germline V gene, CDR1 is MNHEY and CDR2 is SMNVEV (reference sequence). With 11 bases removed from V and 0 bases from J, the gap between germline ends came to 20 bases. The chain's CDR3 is CAGRIGGNYSNQPQHF. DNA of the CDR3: TGTGCCGGTAGGATAGGGGGAAACTATAGCAATCAGCCCCAGCATTTT.

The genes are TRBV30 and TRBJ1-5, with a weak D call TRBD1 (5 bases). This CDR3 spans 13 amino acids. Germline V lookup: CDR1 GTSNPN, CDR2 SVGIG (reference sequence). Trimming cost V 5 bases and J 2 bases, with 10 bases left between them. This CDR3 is CAWSGGGNQPQHF. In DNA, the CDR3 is TGTGCCTGGTCGGGGGGGGGCAATCAGCCCCAGCATTTT. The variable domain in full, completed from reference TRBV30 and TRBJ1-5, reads SQTIHQWPATLVQPVGSPLSLECTVEGTSNPNLYWYRQAAGRGLQLLFYSVGIGQISSEVPQNLSASRPQDRQFILSSKKLLLSDSGFYLCAWSGGGNQPQHFGDGTRLSIL.

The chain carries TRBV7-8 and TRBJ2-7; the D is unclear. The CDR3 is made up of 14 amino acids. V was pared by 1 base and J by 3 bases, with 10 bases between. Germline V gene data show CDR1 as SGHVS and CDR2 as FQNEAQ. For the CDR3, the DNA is TGTGCCAGCAGCTTAGGGCACGGATTCTACGAGCAGTACTTC. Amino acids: CASSLGHGFYEQYF.

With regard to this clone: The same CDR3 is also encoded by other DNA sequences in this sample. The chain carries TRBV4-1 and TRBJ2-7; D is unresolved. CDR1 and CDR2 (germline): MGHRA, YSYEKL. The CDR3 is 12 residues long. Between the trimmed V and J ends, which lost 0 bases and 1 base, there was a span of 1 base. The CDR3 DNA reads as TGCGCCAGCAGCCAAGATTCCTACGAGCAGTACTTC. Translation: CASSQDSYEQYF.

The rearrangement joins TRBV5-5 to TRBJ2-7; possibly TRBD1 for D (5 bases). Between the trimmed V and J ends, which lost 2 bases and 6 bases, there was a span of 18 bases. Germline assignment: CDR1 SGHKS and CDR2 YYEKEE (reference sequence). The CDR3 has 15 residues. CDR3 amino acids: CASSFYRLLAGEQYF. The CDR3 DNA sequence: TGTGCCAGCAGCTTTTACAGGTTGCTGGCCGGCGAGCAGTACTTC.

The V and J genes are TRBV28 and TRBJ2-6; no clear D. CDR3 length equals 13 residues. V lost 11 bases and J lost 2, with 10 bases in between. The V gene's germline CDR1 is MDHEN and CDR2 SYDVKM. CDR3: CASGRPGANVLTF. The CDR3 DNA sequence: TGTGCCTCCGGACGGCCTGGGGCCAACGTCCTGACTTTC. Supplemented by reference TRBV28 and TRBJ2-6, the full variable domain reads DVKVTQSSRYLVKRTGEKVFLECVQDMDHENMFWYRQDPGLGLRLIYFSYDVKMKEKGDIPEGYSVSREKKERFSLILESASTNQTSMYLCASGRPGANVLTFGAGSRLTVL.

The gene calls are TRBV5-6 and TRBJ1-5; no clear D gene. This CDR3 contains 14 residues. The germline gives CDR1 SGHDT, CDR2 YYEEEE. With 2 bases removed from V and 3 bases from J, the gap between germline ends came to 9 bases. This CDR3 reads CASSLTPDNQPQHF. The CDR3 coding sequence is TGTGCCAGCAGCTTAACACCAGACAATCAGCCCCAGCATTTT.

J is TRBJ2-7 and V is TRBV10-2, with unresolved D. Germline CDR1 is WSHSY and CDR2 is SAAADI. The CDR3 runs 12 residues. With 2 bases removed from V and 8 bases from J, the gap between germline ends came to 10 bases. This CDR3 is CASSENHLKQYF. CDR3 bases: TGCGCCAGCAGTGAGAACCATTTAAAGCAGTACTTC.

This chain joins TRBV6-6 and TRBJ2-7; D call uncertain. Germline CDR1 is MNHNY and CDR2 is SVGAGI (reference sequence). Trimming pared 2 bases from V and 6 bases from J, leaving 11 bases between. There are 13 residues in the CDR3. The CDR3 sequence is CASSYLGPGEQYF. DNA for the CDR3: TGTGCCAGCAGTTACCTAGGCCCAGGCGAGCAGTACTTC.

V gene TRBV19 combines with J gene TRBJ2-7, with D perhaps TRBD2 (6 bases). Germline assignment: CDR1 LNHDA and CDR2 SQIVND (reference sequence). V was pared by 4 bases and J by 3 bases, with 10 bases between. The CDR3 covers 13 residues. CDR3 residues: CASSNRDFYEQYF. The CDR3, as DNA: TGTGCCAGTAGTAACCGGGACTTCTACGAGCAGTACTTC.

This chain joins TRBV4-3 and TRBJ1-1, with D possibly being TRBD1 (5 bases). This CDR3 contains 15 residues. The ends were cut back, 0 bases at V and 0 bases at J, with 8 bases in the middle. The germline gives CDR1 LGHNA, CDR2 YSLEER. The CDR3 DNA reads TGCGCCAGCAGCCAAGACAGGGCCATGAACACTGAAGCTTTCTTT. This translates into CASSQDRAMNTEAFF.

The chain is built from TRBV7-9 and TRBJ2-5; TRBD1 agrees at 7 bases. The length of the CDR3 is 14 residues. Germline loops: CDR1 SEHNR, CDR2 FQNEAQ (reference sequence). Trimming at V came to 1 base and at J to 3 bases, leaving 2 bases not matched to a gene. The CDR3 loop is CASSLGQGEETQYF. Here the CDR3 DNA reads TGTGCCAGCAGCTTAGGCCAGGGGGAAGAGACCCAGTACTTC.